The rows below give T cell receptor beta chains drawn from one sample of a study of T cell repertoires in cytomegalovirus infection. Their cognate antigens are unknown. TCRdb re-derived calls from the reads in MiXCR, one entry per CDR3 protein. The profile covers approximately 310,000 distinct CDR3 sequences, with 20% to 30% appearing a single time and 13% taken by the ten largest. The sample here was cultured PBMCs, taken from culture after CMV antigen stimulation. The receptors were gathered from a human donor in good health (CMV status not recorded). Some clones in this sample may be carry-over from other donors' samples. Each CDR3 is given with its conserved first and last residue. The D gene is left open where the match is weak. Only part of the rows carry a size: once, few, many, or a class if the clone is expanded.

abundance	d_gene	v_gene	j_gene	CDR3nt	CDR3aa
few	.	TRBV20-1	TRBJ1-6	TGCAGTGCGAAAAGCTTTTGGGGTCCCAATTCACCCCTCCACTTT	CSAKSFWGPNSPLHF
few	TRBD1	TRBV7-3	TRBJ2-5	TGTGCCAGCAGCCCGACAGGGGGCAGGGAGACCCAGTACTTC	CASSPTGGRETQYF
many	TRBD1	TRBV7-2	TRBJ1-6	TGTGCCAGCAGCTTCACCGGGACAGGAAATAATTCACCCCTCCACTTT	CASSFTGTGNNSPLHF
many	.	TRBV7-7	TRBJ2-7	TGTGCCAGCAGTTTAGGCCAGGGAGACGAGCAGTACTTC	CASSLGQGDEQYF
few	.	TRBV11-2	TRBJ1-4	TGTGCCAGCAGCTTTGACACAACTAATGAAAAACTGTTTTTT	CASSFDTTNEKLFF
many	.	TRBV7-8	TRBJ2-1	TGTGCCAGCAGCTTAGCGGGAACCTACAATGAGCAGTTCTTC	CASSLAGTYNEQFF
few	.	TRBV6-2/TRBV6-3	TRBJ2-1	TGTGCCAGCAGACAGGACGGGATAACTTACAATGAGCAGTTCTTC	CASRQDGITYNEQFF
.	.	TRBV4-3	TRBJ1-6	TGCGCCAGCAGCCAAGACGTAAACTCCTATAATTCACCCCTCCACTTT	CASSQDVNSYNSPLHF
many	.	TRBV28	TRBJ1-5	TGTGCCAGCAGTCCCCCCGGGGGGTCAGATAGCAATCAGCCCCAGCATTTT	CASSPPGGSDSNQPQHF
.	TRBD2	TRBV6-8	TRBJ2-5	TGTGCCAGCAGTTACCGGCTAGCGGGAGGGCGGGAGACCCAGTACTTC	CASSYRLAGGRETQYF
many	.	TRBV7-2	TRBJ2-7	TGTGCCAGCAGCTCGAGGACTTTACAATGGGACTCCTACGAGCAGTACTTC	CASSSRTLQWDSYEQYF
many	.	TRBV6-2/TRBV6-3	TRBJ2-1	TGTGCCAGCAGTCCAGTATACCAGACTGTTGAGCAGTTCTTC	CASSPVYQTVEQFF
.	.	TRBV10-3	TRBJ2-1	TGTGCCTCAAAGGACCCGGAGACGGGCTCCTACAATGAGCAGTTCTTC	CASKDPETGSYNEQFF
few	.	TRBV28	TRBJ1-5	TGTGCCAGCACCCCCGGGGGAAGCAATCAGCCCCAGCATTTT	CASTPGGSNQPQHF
many	.	TRBV19	TRBJ2-5	TGTGCCAGTAGTATCCAATGGGGAGAGACCCAGTACTTC	CASSIQWGETQYF
few	TRBD1	TRBV12-3/TRBV12-4	TRBJ1-1	TGTGCCAGCAATAAGAGGGGGCAAATCACTGAAGCTTTCTTT	CASNKRGQITEAFF
.	.	TRBV7-2	TRBJ2-3	TGTGCCAGCAGCTCCCGGACGTTTACAGATACGCAGTATTTT	CASSSRTFTDTQYF
many	TRBD1	TRBV29-1	TRBJ1-2	TGCAGCGTTGACGGCAGGGGGGTCTATGGCTACACCTTC	CSVDGRGVYGYTF
few	.	TRBV7-9	TRBJ2-1	TGTGCCAGCAGCTCAATAGCGCCGAGCTCCTACAATGAGCAGTTCTTC	CASSSIAPSSYNEQFF
.	TRBD2	TRBV7-2	TRBJ2-2	TGTGCCAGCAGCACCGGGACTAGTGGAACCGGGGAGCTGTTTTTT	CASSTGTSGTGELFF
few	.	TRBV28	TRBJ1-2	TGTGCCAGCACCGTACTTAATGGCTACACCTTC	CASTVLNGYTF
many	TRBD2	TRBV7-2	TRBJ2-1	TGTGCCAGCAGCCCTCAACTAGCGGGAGCGGGAAATGAGCAGTTCTTC	CASSPQLAGAGNEQFF
many	.	TRBV12-3/TRBV12-4	TRBJ1-1	TGTGCCAGCAGCGGATTCGGGGTTTTGAACACTGAAGCTTTCTTT	CASSGFGVLNTEAFF
.	.	TRBV28	TRBJ1-6	TGTGCCAGCAGTTTATGGACTCAGAATAATTCACCCCTCCACTTT	CASSLWTQNNSPLHF
.	TRBD1	TRBV7-2	TRBJ2-1	TGTGCCAGCAGCTTAGGACAGGGGGCGATATCCTACAATGAGCAGTTCTTC	CASSLGQGAISYNEQFF
few	TRBD2	TRBV7-8	TRBJ2-3	TGTGCCAGCAGCCGCGCCACACTAGCGGGTAGCACAGATACGCAGTATTTT	CASSRATLAGSTDTQYF